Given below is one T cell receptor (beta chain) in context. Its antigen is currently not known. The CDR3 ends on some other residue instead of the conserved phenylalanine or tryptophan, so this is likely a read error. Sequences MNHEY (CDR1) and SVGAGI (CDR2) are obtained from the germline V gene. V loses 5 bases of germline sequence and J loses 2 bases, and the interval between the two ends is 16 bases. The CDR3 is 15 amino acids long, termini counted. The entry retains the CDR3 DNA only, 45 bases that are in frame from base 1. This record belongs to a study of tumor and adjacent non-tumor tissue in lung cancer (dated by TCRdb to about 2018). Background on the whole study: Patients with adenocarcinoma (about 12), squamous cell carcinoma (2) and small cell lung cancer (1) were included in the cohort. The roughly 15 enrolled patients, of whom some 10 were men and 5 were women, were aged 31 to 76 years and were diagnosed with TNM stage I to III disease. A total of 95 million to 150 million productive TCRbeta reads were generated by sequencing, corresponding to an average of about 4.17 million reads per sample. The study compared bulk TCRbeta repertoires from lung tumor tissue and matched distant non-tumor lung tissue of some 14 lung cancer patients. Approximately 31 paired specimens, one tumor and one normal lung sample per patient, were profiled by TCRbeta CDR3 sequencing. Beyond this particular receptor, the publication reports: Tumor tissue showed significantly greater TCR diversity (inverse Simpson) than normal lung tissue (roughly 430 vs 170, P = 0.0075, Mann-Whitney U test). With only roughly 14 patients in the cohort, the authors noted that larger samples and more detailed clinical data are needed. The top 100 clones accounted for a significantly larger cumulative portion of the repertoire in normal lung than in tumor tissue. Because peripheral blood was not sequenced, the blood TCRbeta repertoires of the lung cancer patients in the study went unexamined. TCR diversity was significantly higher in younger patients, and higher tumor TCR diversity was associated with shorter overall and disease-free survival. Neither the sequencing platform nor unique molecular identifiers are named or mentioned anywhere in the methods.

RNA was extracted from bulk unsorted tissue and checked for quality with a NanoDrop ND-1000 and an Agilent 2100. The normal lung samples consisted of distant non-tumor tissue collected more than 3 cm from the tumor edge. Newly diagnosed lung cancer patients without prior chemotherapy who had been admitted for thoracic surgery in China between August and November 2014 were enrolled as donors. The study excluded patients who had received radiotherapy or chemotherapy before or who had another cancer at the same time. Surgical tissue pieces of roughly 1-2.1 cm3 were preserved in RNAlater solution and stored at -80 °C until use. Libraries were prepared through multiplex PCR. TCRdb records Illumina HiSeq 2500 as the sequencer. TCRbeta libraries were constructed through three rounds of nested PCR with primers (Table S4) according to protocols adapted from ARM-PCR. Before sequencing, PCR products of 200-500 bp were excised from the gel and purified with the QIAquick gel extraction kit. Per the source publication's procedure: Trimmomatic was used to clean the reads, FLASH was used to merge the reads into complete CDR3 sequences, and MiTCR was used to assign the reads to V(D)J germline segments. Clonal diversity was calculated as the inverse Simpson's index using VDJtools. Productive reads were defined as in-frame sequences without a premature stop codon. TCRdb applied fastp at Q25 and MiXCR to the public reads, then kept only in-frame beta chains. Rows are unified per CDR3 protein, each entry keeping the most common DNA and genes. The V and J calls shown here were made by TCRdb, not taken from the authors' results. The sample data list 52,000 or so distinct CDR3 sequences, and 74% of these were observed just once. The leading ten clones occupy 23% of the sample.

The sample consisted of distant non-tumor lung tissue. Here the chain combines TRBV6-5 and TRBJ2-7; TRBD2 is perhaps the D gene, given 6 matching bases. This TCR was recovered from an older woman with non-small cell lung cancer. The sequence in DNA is TGTGCCAGCAGTGGACCTAGGGCGGGGACCTACGAGCAGTACTTA. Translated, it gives CASSGPRAGTYEQYL.